This TCR beta chain was profiled in a study of human T cells and chemical hapten exposure. The CDR3 runs 13 residues. Per germline, CDR1 MNHEY and CDR2 SVGAGI. V dropped 5 bases and J dropped 7 bases, with 13 bases sitting between them. Time point: patch test 3, about 24 weeks after DPC sensitization. As for treatment: therapeutic diphenylcyclopropenone sensitization with weekly scalp DPC. Blood draws came first, before each patch test. It was unfractionated whole blood from which total RNA was extracted. TCRdb reprocessed the RACE reads with MiXCR, giving one entry per CDR3 protein. The data show under 200,000 distinct CDR3 sequences, about a quarter seen once. This clonotype was seen a few times.

The material was whole blood, obtained in connection with sensitization to the hapten diphenylcyclopropenone (DPC). The chain has TRBV6-5 and TRBJ2-3; unclear D gene. The clonotype comes from a woman in her late teens or twenties with alopecia areata. Some clones in this sample may be carry-over from other donors' samples. The CDR3 loop reads CASSGDQLNTQYF. The CDR3 region has the DNA TGTGCCAGCAGTGGGGATCAGTTAAATACGCAGTATTTT.